This T cell receptor beta chain was captured in a study of glioma-infiltrating T cells after dendritic cell vaccination. Study outcomes and limitations: Longer survival after dendritic cell vaccination followed higher pretreatment TIL content. Few patients contributed both blood and tumor specimens.

The CDR3 totals 15 residues. V lost 4 bases and J 2 bases, leaving 17 bases between the germline ends. CDR1 and CDR2 (germline): SQVTM, ANQGSEA. Up to about 2 ug genomic DNA was used for TCRB CDR3 amplification. The table came from immunoSEQ multiplex PCR; TCRdb's copy has only in-frame clones and leaves some out. The sample lists roughly 96,000 clones, over 60% occurring once. In regard to this clone: The antigen is not known.

The chain joins TRBV29-1 to TRBJ1-1, with D possibly TRBD1 on 5 matching bases. Sequenced material: blood, taken before dendritic cell vaccination. The source is a human donor with glioblastoma. In DNA, the CDR3 is TGCAGCGTTGTGCTGGCAGGGCAAACCAACACTGAAGCTTTCTTT. It is translated as CSVVLAGQTNTEAFF.